This T cell receptor (beta chain) derives from a study of human T cells and chemical hapten exposure. MiXCR was run by TCRdb on the RACE reads, yielding one entry per CDR3 protein. The repertoire has tens of thousands of distinct CDR3 sequences, over 9.5% of them found once; the top ten carry more than 4%. Stated time point: patch test 2, 6 weeks after DPC sensitization. Treatment given: therapeutic diphenylcyclopropenone sensitization with weekly scalp DPC. At least ten counts were recorded for this clonotype. V gave up 1 base and J gave up 0 bases, with 8 bases separating them. CDR3 length: 15 residues. In germline, CDR1 is SGHNT, CDR2 YYREEE (reference sequence).

This chain uses TRBV5-4 with TRBJ2-1; D is undetermined. The input for sequencing was whole blood, taken in connection with sensitization to the hapten diphenylcyclopropenone (DPC). The sequence derives from a woman between 45 and 60 years old with alopecia areata. Some clones in this sample may be carry-over from other donors' samples. The CDR3 DNA reads as TGTGCCAGCAGCTTGTTTTTGAGCTCCTACAATGAGCAGTTCTTC. Amino acid sequence: CASSLFLSSYNEQFF.